This passage covers 31 T cell receptor beta chains from one sample sequenced in a study of OX40 agonist ivuxolimab in advanced cancers. Repertoires were generated with immunoSEQ multiplex PCR, while TCRdb's copy carries only in-frame clones and drops some. The sample contains 72,000 or so clones, approximately 86% of which appear only once. The specimen comprised CD4+ or CD8+ T cells sorted from blood, sampled in a trial of the OX40 agonist ivuxolimab. The receptors were sampled from an adult with an advanced solid tumor such as melanoma, head and neck, liver or kidney cancer.

This chain connects TRBV14 to TRBJ2-7; 9 bases line up with TRBD1. Germline V gives CDR1 SGHDN, CDR2 FVKESK. V trimming: 3 bases; J trimming: 1 base; junction bases outside the gene matches: 7. There are 16 residues in the CDR3. CDR3 DNA sequence: TGTGCCAGCAGCCAGGTTGGACAGGGGAGGTCCTACGAGCAGTACTTC. Its protein product is CASSQVGQGRSYEQYF.

This sequence joins TRBV7-6 and TRBJ2-3; no clear D. Germline V gene sequence: CDR1 SGHVS, CDR2 FNYEAQ. V lost 5 bases and J 2 bases, leaving 11 bases between the germline ends. This CDR3 contains 14 residues. The CDR3 DNA reads TGTGCCAGCAGCCGAGGACCATCCACAGATACGCAGTATTTT. Residues: CASSRGPSTDTQYF.

This chain connects TRBV27 to TRBJ2-2; D unclear. Between the trimmed V and J ends, which lost 5 bases and 5 bases, there was a span of 15 bases. The CDR3 spans 15 residues. The germline V gene has CDR1 MNHEY and CDR2 SMNVEV (reference sequence). CDR3 DNA sequence: TGTGCCAGCAGTCCCCTGACCCTGAGGACCGGGGAGCTGTTTTTT. Its translation: CASSPLTLRTGELFF.

This chain links TRBV5-4 with TRBJ2-5; D unclear. This CDR3 contains 12 residues. Germline-derived CDR1 and CDR2 are SGHNT and YYREEE (reference sequence). Trimming stripped 1 base from V and 4 bases from J, with 5 bases between. CDR3: CASSLSRETQYF. CDR3 coding DNA: TGTGCCAGCAGCTTGTCCAGAGAGACCCAGTACTTC.

This sequence joins TRBV18 and TRBJ1-1; D is ambiguous. With 3 bases removed from V and 5 bases from J, the gap between germline ends came to 19 bases. CDR1 is KGHSH and CDR2 is LQKENI in the germline V gene. There are 16 residues in the CDR3. CDR3 residues: CASSPSARIGTTEAFF. CDR3 nucleotide sequence: TGTGCCAGCTCACCGTCCGCGCGGATTGGAACTACTGAAGCTTTCTTT.

The chain couples TRBV4-3 to TRBJ1-1, with D perhaps matching TRBD1 (6 bases). This CDR3 contains 13 residues. The germline V gene has CDR1 LGHNA and CDR2 YSLEER. Trimming took 0 bases from V and 6 from J, leaving 8 bases between them. This chain's CDR3 is CASSQDRGAEAFF. Written as DNA, the CDR3 is TGCGCCAGCAGCCAAGACAGGGGTGCTGAAGCTTTCTTT.

Concerning this clone itself: One junction end does not reproduce the germline sequence, and a read error may be involved. This chain links TRBV2 with TRBJ2-3; possible D gene TRBD2, 6 bases. The CDR3 is 15 amino acids. Germline CDR1 is SNHLY and CDR2 is FYNNEI. CDR3 amino acids: CARRSIGGLTDTQYF. The CDR3 bases are TGTGCCCGCAGGTCAATAGGAGGGTTAACAGATACGCAGTATTTT.

This sequence joins TRBV7-9 and TRBJ2-1, with a weak D call TRBD2 (6 bases). The CDR3 consists of 18 residues. The germline CDR1 and CDR2 sequences are SEHNR and FQNEAQ (reference sequence). The germline V and J ends were trimmed by 3 bases and 0 bases, with 18 bases remaining between them. CDR3 DNA: TGTGCCAGCAGCTTCAGGCGGTTTGGGGGGAGCTCCTACAATGAGCAGTTCTTC. Its translation: CASSFRRFGGSSYNEQFF.

This clone appeared a single time. The J gene is TRBJ2-7, the V gene TRBV28, with a tentative D call TRBD1 (5 bases). The V gene's germline CDR1 is MDHEN and CDR2 SYDVKM. V dropped 7 bases and J dropped 5 bases, with 27 bases sitting between them. The length of the CDR3 is 17 residues. CDR3 DNA: TGTGCCAGCACCTCCTTGAGGTATAGGGGTAGTGAGAACGAGCAGTACTTC. It codes for CASTSLRYRGSENEQYF.

V usage is TRBV4-1 and J usage is TRBJ1-5; 8 bases match TRBD1. From germline, CDR1 is MGHRA and CDR2 YSYEKL. Losses at the gene ends were 1 base for V and 3 bases for J; bases not matched to a gene: 5. The length of the CDR3 is 16 residues. The CDR3 coding sequence is TGCGCCAGCAGCCAAGGACAGGGGAGCTTCAATCAGCCCCAGCATTTT. Amino acids: CASSQGQGSFNQPQHF.

The chain combines TRBV6-5 with TRBJ2-1, with 7 bases aligning to TRBD1. V was clipped by 4 bases and J by 6 bases; unmatched bases: 6. The V gene's germline CDR1 is MNHEY and CDR2 SVGAGI. The CDR3 loop spans 14 amino acids. CDR3 sequence (DNA): TGTGCCAGCAGTTCGTCGGGACAGACCAATGAGCAGTTCTTC. Amino acid sequence: CASSSSGQTNEQFF.

This rearrangement joins TRBV6-6 to TRBJ2-7; tentatively, D is TRBD1 (6 bases). Germline V gene lookup returns CDR1 MNHNY and CDR2 SVGAGI (reference sequence). V was clipped by 0 bases and J by 5 bases, with 11 bases between them. The CDR3 extends over 14 amino acids. CDR3 nucleotide sequence: TGTGCCAGCAGTTACTCGGGGGCCAGGCACGAGCAGTACTTC. Translation gives CASSYSGARHEQYF.

The chain carries TRBV28 and TRBJ1-2; D gene unclear. Germline V lookup: CDR1 MDHEN, CDR2 SYDVKM. V lost 3 bases and J 4 bases, leaving 12 bases between the germline ends. The CDR3 contains 14 residues. The CDR3 protein is CASSLIPTLYGYTF. Written as DNA, the CDR3 is TGTGCCAGCAGTTTGATACCGACGCTCTATGGCTACACCTTC.

The chain joins TRBV28 to TRBJ2-2; D possibly corresponds to TRBD2 (5 bases). The ends were cut back, 5 bases at V and 0 bases at J, with 13 bases in the middle. From germline, CDR1 is MDHEN and CDR2 SYDVKM. The CDR3 consists of 16 residues. This CDR3 is CASSESGVANTGELFF. The DNA for the CDR3 is TGTGCCAGCAGTGAGTCCGGGGTAGCGAACACCGGGGAGCTGTTTTTT.

The V gene is TRBV28, the J gene TRBJ1-4; the match to TRBD1 covers 8 bases. This CDR3 is built from 16 residues. Per germline, CDR1 MDHEN and CDR2 SYDVKM. V trimming: 1 base; J trimming: 7 bases; junction bases outside the gene matches: 8. CDR3 sequence: CASSLSRGQDGEKLFF. The CDR3 nucleotides read TGTGCCAGCAGTTTATCCAGGGGACAGGATGGTGAAAAACTGTTTTTT.

This clone was counted a single time. This chain links TRBV19 with TRBJ2-5, with 8 bases fitting TRBD1. Germline assignment: CDR1 LNHDA and CDR2 SQIVND (reference sequence). Trimming took 6 bases from V and 1 from J; bases not matched to a gene: 4. This CDR3 has 14 amino acids. The CDR3 here is CASRPTGGQETQYF. As DNA, the CDR3 is TGTGCCAGTAGACCAACAGGGGGCCAAGAGACCCAGTACTTC.

J is TRBJ1-4 and V is TRBV4-3; the D gene is possibly TRBD1 (5 bases). The length of the CDR3 is 17 residues. The V end lost 3 bases, the J end lost 3 bases, and 17 bases lay between the germline ends. CDR1 and CDR2 (germline): LGHNA, YSLEER. The CDR3 region has the DNA TGCGCCAGCAGCCAGACAACCCAGACAGTACCTAATGAAAAACTGTTTTTT. This translates into CASSQTTQTVPNEKLFF.

The chain combines TRBV11-2 with TRBJ1-5, with 9 bases lining up with TRBD1. Germline V gene data show CDR1 as SGHAT and CDR2 as FQNNGV. With 4 bases clipped from V and 1 base from J, the junction kept 2 bases outside the gene matches. This CDR3 has 15 amino acids. This CDR3 is CASSSGTGSNQPQHF. The CDR3 bases are TGTGCCAGCAGCTCGGGGACAGGGAGCAATCAGCCCCAGCATTTT.

The V gene is TRBV29-1, the J gene TRBJ1-5; D not certain. V was shortened by 4 bases and J by 3 bases, with 10 bases between the two germline ends. CDR1 and CDR2 (germline): SQVTM, ANQGSEA. The length of the CDR3 is 13 residues. This CDR3 reads CSVVSQNNQPQHF. The CDR3 nucleotides read TGCAGCGTTGTAAGTCAGAACAATCAGCCCCAGCATTTT.

The chain employs TRBV6-1 and TRBJ1-4, with a tentative D call TRBD1 (5 bases). Germline V gene sequence: CDR1 MNHNS, CDR2 SASEGT. V was trimmed by 1 base and J by 10 bases, leaving 13 bases between them. CDR3 size: 14 residues. The DNA for the CDR3 is TGTGCCAGCAGTGAAGGGTGGGGGGGAAGAAAACTGTTTTTT. It translates to CASSEGWGGRKLFF.

The chain uses TRBV7-9 and TRBJ1-6; 9 nucleotides match TRBD1. V trimming: 3 bases; J trimming: 0 bases; junction bases outside the gene matches: 6. Germline V CDR1 and CDR2: SEHNR, FQNEAQ (reference sequence). The length of the CDR3 is 18 residues. CDR3 sequence reads: CASSLGGTGSSYNSPLHF. The CDR3 DNA is TGTGCCAGCAGCTTGGGGGGGACAGGGAGCTCCTATAATTCACCCCTCCACTTT.

CDR3 residues: CASSILVTQPQHF. CDR3 DNA: TGTGCCAGTAGTATACTGGTGACTCAGCCCCAGCATTTT. The V and J genes are TRBV19 and TRBJ1-5; D is unresolved. This CDR3 has 13 residues. Between the trimmed V and J ends, which lost 2 bases and 6 bases, there was a span of 8 bases. The germline CDR1 and CDR2 sequences are LNHDA and SQIVND (reference sequence).

The V gene is TRBV9, the J gene TRBJ1-5; no clear D. Germline CDR1 is SGDLS and CDR2 is YYNGEE. This CDR3 has 15 residues. V was shortened by 3 bases and J by 1 base, with 11 bases between the two germline ends. CDR3 loop: CASSASPGSNQPQHF. DNA of the CDR3: TGTGCCAGCAGCGCCTCCCCGGGGAGCAATCAGCCCCAGCATTTT.

The V gene is TRBV6-5, the J gene TRBJ1-3; D not resolved. CDR3 length equals 13 residues. The V and J ends lost 5 bases and 0 bases respectively, with 5 bases between them. Germline V gene sequence: CDR1 MNHEY, CDR2 SVGAGI. CDR3 sequence reads: CASSAASGNTIYF. CDR3 sequence (DNA): TGTGCCAGCAGTGCCGCCTCTGGAAACACCATATATTTT.

This chain connects TRBV15 to TRBJ2-2; 9 bases fit TRBD1. V gave up 4 bases and J gave up 0 bases; unmatched junction bases: 3. CDR1 is LNHNV and CDR2 is YYDKDF in the germline V gene (reference sequence). This CDR3 comprises 16 residues. Written as DNA, the CDR3 is TGTGCCACCAGCAAATACAGGGGGCCGAACACCGGGGAGCTGTTTTTT. Its protein is CATSKYRGPNTGELFF.

V usage is TRBV15 and J usage is TRBJ2-3; unclear D gene. Germline V lookup: CDR1 LNHNV, CDR2 YYDKDF (reference sequence). Deletions cut 0 bases from V and 1 base from J, with 5 bases between. This CDR3 spans 14 amino acids. The DNA for the CDR3 is TGTGCCACCAGCAGAGATCGCGGCACAGATACGCAGTATTTT. Translated: CATSRDRGTDTQYF. The whole variable domain, remainder taken from reference TRBV15 and TRBJ2-3, is DAMVIQNPRYQVTQFGKPVTLSCSQTLNHNVMYWYQQKSSQAPKLLFHYYDKDFNNEADTPDNFQSRRPNTSFCFLDIRSPGLGDTAMYLCATSRDRGTDTQYFGPGTRLTVL.

V gene TRBV5-1 combines with J gene TRBJ1-6; D unclear. V dropped 0 bases and J dropped 8 bases, with 12 bases sitting between them. CDR3 length: 15 residues. Germline V gene lookup returns CDR1 SGHRS and CDR2 YFSETQ. CDR3 sequence (DNA): TGCGCCAGCAGCTTGGCCGGCGGAAATTATTCACCCCTCCACTTT. This encodes CASSLAGGNYSPLHF.

This clone appeared a single time. This rearrangement joins TRBV4-3 to TRBJ2-7; D not resolved. V was pared by 1 base and J by 1 base, with 8 bases between. The CDR3 has 14 amino acids. Germline values: CDR1 LGHNA, CDR2 YSLEER. As DNA, the CDR3 is TGCGCCAGCAGCCAAGTGATGGCGTCCTACGAGCAGTACTTC. This codes for CASSQVMASYEQYF.

This rearrangement joins TRBV18 to TRBJ2-2; D possibly corresponds to TRBD1 (7 bases). The CDR3 contains 16 residues. Per the germline V gene, CDR1 is KGHSH and CDR2 is LQKENI. Between the trimmed V and J ends, which lost 2 bases and 4 bases, there was a span of 14 bases. The CDR3 loop reads CASSPAVQGGTGELFF. As DNA, the CDR3 is TGTGCCAGCTCACCAGCCGTCCAGGGGGGCACCGGGGAGCTGTTTTTT. The complete variable domain, with remaining parts taken from reference TRBV18 and TRBJ2-2, reads NAGVMQNPRHLVRRRGQEARLRCSPMKGHSHVYWYRQLPEEGLKFMVYLQKENIIDESGMPKERFSAEFPKEGPSILRIQQVVRGDSAAYFCASSPAVQGGTGELFFGEGSRLTVL.

The chain carries TRBV6-5 and TRBJ2-6, with 9 bases matching TRBD1. Germline CDR1 MNHEY, CDR2 SVGAGI. V lost 6 bases and J lost 4; bases outside the gene matches: 4. This CDR3 region has 15 residues. Written as DNA, the CDR3 is TGTGCCAGCAGCCAACAGGGGGCCGGGGCCAACGTCCTGACTTTC. This sequence encodes CASSQQGAGANVLTF.

This chain links TRBV2 with TRBJ1-2; TRBD1 is a possible D gene (5 bases). This CDR3 spans 15 amino acids. V dropped 6 bases and J dropped 6 bases, with 20 bases sitting between them. Germline V gene data show CDR1 as SNHLY and CDR2 as FYNNEI. The CDR3 protein is CASSERSGFADGYTF. CDR3 in DNA: TGTGCCAGCAGCGAGAGGTCAGGGTTTGCAGATGGCTACACCTTC. Using reference TRBV2 and TRBJ1-2 for the parts outside the CDR3, the full variable domain is EPEVTQTPSHQVTQMGQEVILRCVPISNHLYFYWYRQILGQKVEFLVSFYNNEISEKSEIFDDQFSVERPDGSNFTLKIRSTKLEDSAMYFCASSERSGFADGYTFGSGTRLTVV.